This record looks at one T cell receptor (beta chain) sequence and its context. No antigen is known for it. No base qualities exist here, and no much larger clone lies one base off it. The data belong to a study of blood T cell repertoires in COVID-19 (dated by TCRdb to the early 2020s). For context, the study as a whole: Samples covering the acute and convalescent phases of COVID-19 were provided by collaborators in the United States, Italy and Spain. Where available, HLA class I and class II types were taken from metadata supplied by the sample provider and were not determined by assay-based typing. Samples came from the ongoing ImmuneRACE study (first 160 participants) plus 1,254 subjects from 6 global collaborators. Deeply sampled blood TCRbeta repertoires from subjects exposed to, actively infected with, or recovered from COVID-19 were included in the dataset. The material from the prospective study consisted of cDNA or gDNA derived from T cells, B-cell-depleted T cells, or PBMCs. The repertoires were released in a freely available public database meant as a resource for research on the immune response to SARS-CoV-2. A de-identified subject ID, COVID-19 status, age in years and sex were almost always included in the sample metadata.

In the prospective study, participants were roughly 18 to 100 years old, resided in about 25 geographic areas of the United States, and were enrolled through a virtual design. Cohort assignment in the prospective study relied on participant-reported clinical history from a screening survey and a study questionnaire. Each participant in the prospective study had whole blood, serum and a nasopharyngeal or oropharyngeal swab collected by mobile phlebotomists. Over a roughly 2-month period, participants in the prospective study had the option of providing additional blood draws and questionnaires. Prospective study blood samples were shipped either frozen or at room temperature before DNA extraction. TCRbeta CDR3 regions were amplified from genomic DNA by means of the immunoSEQ Assay, a bias-controlled multiplex PCR. In the source study's methods: Within the assay, amplification of reference gene primers was used to estimate how many nucleated cells each sample contained. To quantify the absolute abundance of each unique TCRbeta CDR3 rearrangement, sequence reads were collapsed and filtered. For each sample, productive Simpson clonality was calculated as the square root of Simpson's diversity index over productive rearrangements. This is the immuneACCESS table as TCRdb keeps it, with only in-frame sequences that have V and J called. A part of the clones is gone; compared with another copy, unresolved V genes explain less than half, and the rest is unexplained. The V and J calls and the clone size are those of that table, but D and trimming were determined from the DNA. The sample table records 150,000 to 200,000 clones; around 82% of these occur just once. The ten largest clones capture about a sixth of the sample.

From a lookup of the germline V gene, CDR1 and CDR2 are MDHEN and SYDVKM. Reading from cysteine to phenylalanine, the CDR3 counts 17 amino acids. Only CDR3 DNA is held: 51 bases, read in frame from base 1. V and J are trimmed by 3 bases and 4 bases, and the gene matches miss 10 bases of the junction. Results the study describes overall, beyond this receptor: The quantity of clinical and demographic metadata differed by source and by participant and was supplied without curation.

The rearranged chain carries TRBV28 and TRBJ2-3, with TRBD1 identical over 10 junction bases. The sequence came from a woman aged 50 to 60 with acute COVID-19. Input material: PBMCs or T cells enriched from blood (not recorded which). The DNA reads TGTGCCAGCAGTTTGGCCATCTCCGGGACAGGGGCAGATACGCAGTATTTT. The encoded protein is CASSLAISGTGADTQYF.